The T cell receptor (beta chain) under discussion was sequenced for a study of CD8 T cells in Susac syndrome. Sequencing of TCR beta covered CD8+ and CD4+ T cells obtained from blood. Multiple sclerosis controls were treatment-naive patients with stable or active relapsing-remitting disease. CD8+ and CD4+ T cells were negatively isolated; TEMRA cells were FACS-enriched. CDR3 length equals 14 residues. Trimming cost V 6 bases and J 2 bases, with 15 bases left between them. The germline gives CDR1 SQVTM, CDR2 ANQGSEA. RNA, at roughly 0.45 to 1 ug, was reverse transcribed with random hexamers. Multiplex PCR with immunoSEQ amplified the TCR beta CDR3 across 54 Vbeta and 13 Jbeta. TCRdb passed the immunoSEQ multiplex PCR reads through MiXCR, listing each CDR3 protein once. This table holds approximately 180,000 distinct CDR3 sequences, around 95% found once.

The sequenced sample consisted of CD4+ T cells from PBMCs. This chain uses TRBV29-1 with TRBJ2-3; possible D gene TRBD1, 6 bases. The sequence was collected from a human donor with multiple sclerosis. The CDR3 sequence is CSVGRDKLTDTQYF. The CDR3 DNA reads as TGCAGCGTAGGTCGGGACAAACTCACAGATACGCAGTATTTT.